These 7 T cell receptor beta chains originate from one sample sequenced in a study of T cells in Graves' hyperthyroidism and ophthalmopathy. Amplification targeted TCR beta CDR3 regions from RNA transcripts. Using the HTBI primer set, a first-round RT-PCR was run on the TCR CDR3. TCRdb re-called the multiplex PCR reads with MiXCR, one entry per CDR3 protein. In the table there are some 490,000 distinct CDR3 sequences, 22% of which are singletons. Sequenced: blood. These receptors were taken from a woman in her seventies with Graves' ophthalmopathy.

The V and J genes are TRBV15 and TRBJ2-7, with D hard to call. Trimming cost V 2 bases and J 3 bases, with 14 bases left between them. The CDR3 totals 15 residues. Germline lookup yields CDR1 LNHNV and CDR2 YYDKDF (reference sequence). This CDR3 reads CATSRSSIGYYEQYF. CDR3 in DNA: TGTGCCACCAGCAGATCCTCGATAGGGTACTACGAGCAGTACTTC.

This clonotype was detected only a few times. This chain links TRBV6-1 with TRBJ1-4; D gene ambiguous. Trimming cost V 2 bases and J 0 bases, with 10 bases left between them. The germline V gene encodes CDR1 MNHNS and CDR2 SASEGT. This CDR3 region has 16 residues. CDR3: CASSEPPQATNEKLFF. The DNA of the CDR3 is TGTGCCAGCAGTGAACCCCCACAAGCAACTAATGAAAAACTGTTTTTT.

This clonotype occurred a few times. Here the CDR3 omits its conserved ending phenylalanine or tryptophan, so a read error is the likely source. This chain uses TRBV20-1 with TRBJ1-1, with 9 bases lining up with TRBD1. Germline values: CDR1 DFQATT, CDR2 SNEGSKA (reference sequence). V was pared by 2 bases and J by 0 bases, with 7 bases of the junction left unmatched. The CDR3 has 16 amino acids. This CDR3 is CSARILRTGVNTEAFL. As DNA, the CDR3 is TGCAGTGCTAGAATCCTCCGGACAGGGGTGAACACTGAAGCTTTCCTT.

The sample holds many counts of this clonotype. The V call is TRBV29-1, the J call TRBJ2-2, with TRBD2 matching over 11 bases. The J segment lost 4 bases and the V segment lost 7 bases, leaving 2 bases of the junction unmatched. CDR1 and CDR2 (germline): SQVTM, ANQGSEA. The CDR3 consists of 13 residues. The chain's CDR3 is CSAGTSGTGELFF. The CDR3 DNA follows: TGCAGCGCCGGGACTAGCGGCACCGGGGAGCTGTTTTTT.

This chain connects TRBV2 to TRBJ1-2; a weak D match, TRBD1 (5 bases). This CDR3 comprises 15 residues. The germline V gene has CDR1 SNHLY and CDR2 FYNNEI. V was cut by 0 bases and J by 4 bases, with 12 bases left in between. The CDR3 bases are TGTGCCAGCAGTGAAGCAGGCAGGGCCACCTATGGCTACACCTTC. Protein: CASSEAGRATYGYTF. The variable domain in full, with the rest retrieved from reference TRBV2 and TRBJ1-2, is EPEVTQTPSHQVTQMGQEVILRCVPISNHLYFYWYRQILGQKVEFLVSFYNNEISEKSEIFDDQFSVERPDGSNFTLKIRSTKLEDSAMYFCASSEAGRATYGYTFGSGTRLTVV.

This clonotype was picked up a small number of times. This sequence joins TRBV12-5 and TRBJ2-5; D not resolved. The CDR3 extends over 14 amino acids. The germline V gene has CDR1 LGHNT and CDR2 FRNRAP. Trimming pared 4 bases from V and 1 base from J, leaving 10 bases between. The CDR3 sequence is CASGWKTIQETQYF. The CDR3 DNA sequence: TGTGCTAGTGGTTGGAAGACCATCCAAGAGACCCAGTACTTC.

V usage is TRBV2 and J usage is TRBJ1-3; no firm D call. This CDR3 contains 14 residues. V lost 8 bases and J 0 bases, leaving 11 bases between the germline ends. The germline V gene encodes CDR1 SNHLY and CDR2 FYNNEI. The CDR3 is CASGATSSGNTIYF. Here the CDR3 DNA reads TGTGCCAGCGGCGCGACCAGCTCTGGAAACACCATATATTTT.